What follows describes a single T cell receptor beta chain. Its matching antigen is unknown. This sample is drawn from a study of a mutant IDH1 vaccine in newly diagnosed glioma. Across the whole study: Treated patients, averaging roughly 44 years, were around 62% male and roughly 38% female. Earlier care involved radiotherapy, temozolomide, or both, and the majority received both. Study-wide findings and caveats: Among top peripheral T cell clonotypes, changes seemed unrelated to pseudoprogression. Vaccination induced immune responses in around 94% of patients.

Measured with immunoSEQ multiplex PCR; TCRdb has only the in-frame clones, and not every one. The sample has approximately 70,000 clones, roughly 78% seen once. Time point meaning: baseline, week 1 (first vaccination visit). Treatment indicated: pre-vaccination baseline after standard-of-care therapy. CDR1 and CDR2 from the germline V gene are SQVTM and ANQGSEA. Trimming took off 7 bases at V and 5 bases at J, with 14 bases between the two ends. There are 12 residues in the CDR3. This TCR derives from a man aged 45-65 years with glioma. Sample: PBMCs, taken from a glioma patient treated with radiotherapy, temozolomide or both. The chain has TRBV29-1 and TRBJ1-2; tentatively, D is TRBD1 (6 bases). DNA of the CDR3: TGCAGCGCTGAGGAGGGGGATTATGGCTACACCTTC. This encodes CSAEEGDYGYTF.